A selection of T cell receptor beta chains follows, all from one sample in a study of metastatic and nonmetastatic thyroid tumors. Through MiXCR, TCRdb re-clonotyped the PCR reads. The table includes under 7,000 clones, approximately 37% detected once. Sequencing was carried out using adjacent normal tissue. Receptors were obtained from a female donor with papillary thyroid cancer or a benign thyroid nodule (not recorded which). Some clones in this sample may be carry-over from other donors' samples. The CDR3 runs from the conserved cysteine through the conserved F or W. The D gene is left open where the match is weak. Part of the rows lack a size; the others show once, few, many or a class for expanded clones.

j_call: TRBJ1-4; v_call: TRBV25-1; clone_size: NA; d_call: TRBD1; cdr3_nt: TGTGCCAGCAGTGCTCTACAGGGGGCGCATGAAAAACTGTTTTTT; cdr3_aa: CASSALQGAHEKLFF
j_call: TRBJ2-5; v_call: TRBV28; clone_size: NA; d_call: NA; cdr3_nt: TGTGCCAGCACCTACTTGTACGGGCGGGACCGAAGTGGAGAGACCCAGTACTTC; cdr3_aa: CASTYLYGRDRSGETQYF
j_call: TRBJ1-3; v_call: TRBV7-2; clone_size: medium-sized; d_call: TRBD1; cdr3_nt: TGTGCCAGCAGCTTACGACAGGGCCGAAACACCATATATTTT; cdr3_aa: CASSLRQGRNTIYF
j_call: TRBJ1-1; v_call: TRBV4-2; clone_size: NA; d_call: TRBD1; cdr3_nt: TGTGCCAGCGCTGGGACAGGGGCGAGCACTGAAGCTTTCTTT; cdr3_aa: CASAGTGASTEAFF
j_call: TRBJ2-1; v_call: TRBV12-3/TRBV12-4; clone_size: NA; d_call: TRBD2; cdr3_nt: TGTGCCAGCAGACCCACTAGCGGGGGGTACAATGAGCAGTTCTTC; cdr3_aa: CASRPTSGGYNEQFF
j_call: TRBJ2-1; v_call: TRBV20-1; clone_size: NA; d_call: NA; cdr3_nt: TGCAGTGCCAGTAGCGGATTACTCTACAATGAGCAGTTCTTC; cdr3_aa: CSASSGLLYNEQFF
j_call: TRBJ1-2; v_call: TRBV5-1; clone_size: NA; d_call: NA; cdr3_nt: TGCGCCAGCAGCTTGCCGGGGGGCTATGGCTACACCTTC; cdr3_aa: CASSLPGGYGYTF
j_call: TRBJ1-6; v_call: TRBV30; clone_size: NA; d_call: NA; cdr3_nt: TGTGCCTGGACGGTCTCCTATAATTCACCCCTCCACTTT; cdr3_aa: CAWTVSYNSPLHF
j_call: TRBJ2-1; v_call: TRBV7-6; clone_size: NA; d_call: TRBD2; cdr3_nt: TGTGCCAGCAGCTCTAGCGGGGTCTCCTACAATGAGCAGTTCTTC; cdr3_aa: CASSSSGVSYNEQFF
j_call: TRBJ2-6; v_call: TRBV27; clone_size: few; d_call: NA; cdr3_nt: TGTGCCAGCAGCTTAGACCAGGGTGCTGGGGCCAACGTCCTGACTTTC; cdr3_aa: CASSLDQGAGANVLTF
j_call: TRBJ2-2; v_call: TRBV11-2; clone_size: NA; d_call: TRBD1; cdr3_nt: TGTGCCAGCAGCCCAGTCGGGACAGGGGACACCGGGGAGCTGTTTTTT; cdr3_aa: CASSPVGTGDTGELFF
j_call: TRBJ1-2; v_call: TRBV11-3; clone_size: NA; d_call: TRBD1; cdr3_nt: TGTGCCAGCAGCCCAGGAGGGGGCAGGACATTCTTAGGCTACACATTC; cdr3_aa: CASSPGGGRTFLGYTF
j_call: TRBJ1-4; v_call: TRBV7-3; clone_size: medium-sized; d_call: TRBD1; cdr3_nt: TGTGCCAGCAGCTTAGGTGGACAGGGCTCTAATGAAAAACTGTTTTTT; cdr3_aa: CASSLGGQGSNEKLFF
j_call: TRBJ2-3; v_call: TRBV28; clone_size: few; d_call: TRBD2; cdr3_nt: TGTGCCAGCAGTTTAGGGCTAGCGGGACACACAGATACGCAGTATTTT; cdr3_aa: CASSLGLAGHTDTQYF
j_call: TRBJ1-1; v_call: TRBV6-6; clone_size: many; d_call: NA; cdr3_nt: TGTGCCAGCAGTCGGACGGGTGTGTTCCCAGGTGAAGCTTTCTTT; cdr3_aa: CASSRTGVFPGEAFF
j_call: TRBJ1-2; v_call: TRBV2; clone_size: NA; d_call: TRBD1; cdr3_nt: TGTGCCAGCAGTGGGACAGGGGGAGGCTACACCTTC; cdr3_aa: CASSGTGGGYTF
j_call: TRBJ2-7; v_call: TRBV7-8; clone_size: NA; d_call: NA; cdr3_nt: TGTGCCAGCAGCCCCGGTCGGGACGGAACCTACGAGCAGTACTTC; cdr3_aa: CASSPGRDGTYEQYF
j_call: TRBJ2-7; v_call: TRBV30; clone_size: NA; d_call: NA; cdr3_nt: TGTGCCTGGAGTGTCAAACAATACGAGCAGTACTTC; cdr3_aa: CAWSVKQYEQYF
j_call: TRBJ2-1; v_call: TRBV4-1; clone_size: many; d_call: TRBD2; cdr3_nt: TGCGCCAGCAGCCAGACTAGCGGGGGGGCGTGGGGCAATGAGCAGTTCTTC; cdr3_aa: CASSQTSGGAWGNEQFF
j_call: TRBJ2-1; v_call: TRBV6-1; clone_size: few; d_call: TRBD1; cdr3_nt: TGTGCCAGCAGTCGGACAGGGAACAATGAGCAGTTCTTC; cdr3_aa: CASSRTGNNEQFF
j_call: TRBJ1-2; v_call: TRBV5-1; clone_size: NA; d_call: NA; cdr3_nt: TGCGCCAGCGGGACGAACTATGGCTACACCTTC; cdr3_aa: CASGTNYGYTF
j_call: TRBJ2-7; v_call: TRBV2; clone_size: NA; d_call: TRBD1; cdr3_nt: TGTGCCACTTCTTCCGGGACAGACGAGCAGTACTTC; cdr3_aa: CATSSGTDEQYF
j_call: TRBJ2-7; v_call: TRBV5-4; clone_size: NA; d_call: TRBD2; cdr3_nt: TGTGCCAGCAGCTTGGGTATCGGACTAGCGGGTACCTACGAGCAGTACTTC; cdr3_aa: CASSLGIGLAGTYEQYF
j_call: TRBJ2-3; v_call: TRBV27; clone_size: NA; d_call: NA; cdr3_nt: TGTGCCAGCAGTCCAACAAAAGATACGCAGTATTTT; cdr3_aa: CASSPTKDTQYF
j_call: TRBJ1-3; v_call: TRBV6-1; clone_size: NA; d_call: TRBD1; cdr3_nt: TGTGCCAGCAGGACAGGGTCCTCTGGAAACACCATATATTTT; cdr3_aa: CASRTGSSGNTIYF
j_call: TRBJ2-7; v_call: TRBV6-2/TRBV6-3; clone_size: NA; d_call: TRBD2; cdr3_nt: TGTGCCAGCAGCCCGGGACTAGCGGGAGATTGGTCATACGAGCAGTACTTC; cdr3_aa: CASSPGLAGDWSYEQYF
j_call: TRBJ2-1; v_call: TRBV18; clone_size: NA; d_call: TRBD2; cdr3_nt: TGTGCCAGCTCTCCTACTAGCGGGAGTAAAAATGAGCAGTTCTTC; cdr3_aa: CASSPTSGSKNEQFF
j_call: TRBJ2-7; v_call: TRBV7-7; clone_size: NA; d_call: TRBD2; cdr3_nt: TGTGCCAGCCCCTTCTTCGGGCTAGCGGGAGTCGAGCAGTACTTC; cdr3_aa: CASPFFGLAGVEQYF
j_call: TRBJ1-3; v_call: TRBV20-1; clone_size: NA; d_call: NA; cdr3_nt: TGCAGTGCTAGAGACCGCCGGGACGGAGGAAACACCATATATTTT; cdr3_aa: CSARDRRDGGNTIYF